This T cell receptor beta chain was sequenced for a study of blood T cells in healthy people across ages. Study-wide results and caveats: Older age coincided with a roughly linear decline in TCR beta diversity per million T cells.

In regard to this clonotype: The antigen remains unidentified.

For every donor, a draw yielded 8.5 to 10 milliliters of peripheral blood. Alongside a J-beta primer mix, a sample-barcoded 5' primer served in a second PCR lasting roughly 7 to 12 cycles. TCRdb redid the calling of the 5' RACE reads with MiXCR, one entry per CDR3 protein. The table shows 700,000 to 1,000,000 distinct CDR3 sequences, with 44% occurring only once. This clonotype was sampled from a man between 60 and 75 years old in good health. The sample was blood.

The CDR3 sequence: CASSLRRAGGYEQYF. The CDR3 DNA follows: TGTGCCAGCAGTTTACGTCGGGCAGGGGGATACGAGCAGTACTTC. The V gene is TRBV12-3 or TRBV12-4, the J gene TRBJ2-7; 7 positions match TRBD1. The CDR3 sequence is 15 residues long. J gave up 4 bases and V 2 bases, and 8 bases lay outside the gene matches.